These 2 T cell receptor beta chains originate from one sample sequenced in a study of neoadjuvant nivolumab and ipilimumab in lung cancer. Libraries were prepared by immunoSEQ multiplex PCR; TCRdb keeps only in-frame clonotypes and omits some of them. This sample carries 6,000 to 8,500 clones, roughly 88% of them seen once, and the ten largest clones take 4.5% to 6%. The sample here was tumor tissue, taken after neoadjuvant nivolumab, alone or with ipilimumab, at or shortly before surgery. These receptors were taken from an adult with non-small cell lung cancer.

This clone was observed a single time. The chain recombines TRBV18 with TRBJ1-1; D remains ambiguous. The CDR3 runs to 14 residues. CDR1 and CDR2 from the germline V gene are KGHSH and LQKENI. The V and J ends lost 1 base and 1 base respectively, with 7 bases between them. Here the CDR3 reads CASSPLGQNTEAFF. CDR3 nucleotides: TGTGCCAGCTCACCACTAGGTCAGAACACTGAAGCTTTCTTT.

The CDR3 DNA reads as TGTGCCAGCAGCCAGAAAGGGGCCCCTGAAGCTTTCTTT. Protein: CASSQKGAPEAFF. This chain links TRBV5-4 with TRBJ1-1; possibly TRBD1 for D (5 bases). The V gene's germline CDR1 is SGHNT and CDR2 YYREEE (reference sequence). The CDR3 contains 13 residues. V was cut by 4 bases and J by 6 bases, with 13 bases left in between.